Below are 25 T cell receptor beta chains sequenced from a single sample in a study of T cells after yellow fever vaccination. Each CDR3 protein is one row after TCRdb ran MiXCR on the 5' RACE reads. This sample has 550,000 to 750,000 distinct CDR3 sequences, with around an eighth found just once. The sample was PBMCs, taken on the day of the yellow fever booster vaccination. Every receptor here comes from a man aged 25 to 45 who received the YFV17D yellow fever vaccine.

The chain carries TRBV7-2 and TRBJ2-1; 9 positions agree with TRBD2. J gave up 6 bases and V 4 bases, and 4 bases lay outside the gene matches. Germline V gene data show CDR1 as SGHTA and CDR2 as FQGNSA. The CDR3 is made up of 14 amino acids. The DNA for the CDR3 is TGTGCCAGCAGCTCCGGAGCGGGGGGCAATGAGCAGTTCTTC. Residues: CASSSGAGGNEQFF.

The genes are TRBV28 and TRBJ1-1; D call uncertain. The V and J ends lost 6 bases and 8 bases respectively, with 22 bases between them. The CDR3 runs 15 residues. The germline V gene encodes CDR1 MDHEN and CDR2 SYDVKM. CDR3 residues: CASSVMGLAIKEAFF. CDR3 nucleotide sequence: TGTGCCAGCAGCGTTATGGGATTAGCAATCAAGGAAGCTTTCTTT. Using reference TRBV28 and TRBJ1-1 for the parts outside the CDR3, the full variable domain is DVKVTQSSRYLVKRTGEKVFLECVQDMDHENMFWYRQDPGLGLRLIYFSYDVKMKEKGDIPEGYSVSREKKERFSLILESASTNQTSMYLCASSVMGLAIKEAFFGQGTRLTVV.

The chain recombines TRBV9 with TRBJ2-1; 13 nucleotides align to TRBD2. The junction had 8 bases not matched to a gene; V was cut back by 0 bases and J by 2 bases. Germline CDR1 and CDR2: SGDLS and YYNGEE. This CDR3 contains 19 residues. The CDR3 DNA reads as TGTGCCAGCAGCGTAGTCCCATTTGGGACTAGCGGGGCCTACAATGAGCAGTTCTTC. Amino acids: CASSVVPFGTSGAYNEQFF.

In the case of this clonotype: This may come from a read error, since a much larger clone is one base off. The V gene is TRBV7-3, the J gene TRBJ1-1; D not resolved. This CDR3 spans 13 amino acids. Germline V gene sequence: CDR1 SGHTA, CDR2 FQGTGA. The CDR3 protein is CASSLQLNTEALF. Here the CDR3 DNA reads TGTGCCAGCAGCCTTCAGCTGAACACTGAAGCTCTCTTT.

This clonotype has more than one count but fewer than ten. The chain links TRBV5-1 to TRBJ1-1; D is undetermined. CDR3 length equals 14 residues. V was pared by 0 bases and J by 5 bases, with 11 bases between. CDR1 SGHRS and CDR2 YFSETQ come from the germline V gene. As DNA, the CDR3 is TGCGCCAGCAGCTTGGAAGAGACCGGGACTGAAGCTTTCTTT. This sequence encodes CASSLEETGTEAFF.

This clonotype has more than one count but fewer than ten. This sequence joins TRBV7-2 and TRBJ2-7; D is perhaps TRBD1 or TRBD2 (5 bases each). CDR1 is SGHTA and CDR2 is FQGNSA in the germline V gene. CDR3 length: 15 residues. V shed 6 bases and J shed 0 bases, with 15 bases lying between them. The CDR3 spells CASRLSPGSSYEQYF. DNA of the CDR3: TGTGCCAGCAGATTGTCCCCAGGGAGCTCCTACGAGCAGTACTTC.

The rearrangement joins TRBV5-4 to TRBJ1-1; 7 bases map to TRBD1. The CDR3 length is 16 residues. The germline V gene has CDR1 SGHNT and CDR2 YYREEE (reference sequence). With 4 bases clipped from V and 2 bases from J, the junction kept 11 bases outside the gene matches. The CDR3 coding sequence is TGTGCCAGCAGCCGACCGACAGGGAACTTAAACACTGAAGCTTTCTTT. Its translation: CASSRPTGNLNTEAFF.

This clonotype was seen more than once but under ten times. The chain is built from TRBV18 and TRBJ2-1, with D possibly being TRBD1 or TRBD2 (6 bases each). The V gene lost 0 bases and the J gene lost 9 bases, with 12 bases spanning the gap. Germline V gene data show CDR1 as KGHSH and CDR2 as LQKENI. The CDR3 spans 14 residues. CDR3 DNA sequence: TGTGCCAGCTCACCACCGAACGGGGGCGGTGAGCAGTTCTTC. Translating it yields CASSPPNGGGEQFF.

This clonotype was counted many times. A read error may account for a junction end that differs from germline. The gene calls are TRBV5-1 and TRBJ2-7; the match to TRBD2 covers 8 bases. CDR3 size: 14 residues. Germline V gives CDR1 SGHRS, CDR2 YFSETQ. Here the CDR3 reads CASSLVAGSYEQYF. CDR3 sequence (DNA): TGTGCCAGCAGCTTAGTAGCGGGGTCCTACGAGCAGTACTTC.

This chain joins TRBV7-9 and TRBJ1-1; D gene ambiguous. The CDR3 has 15 amino acids. V lost 2 bases and J 4 bases, leaving 14 bases between the germline ends. Germline lookup yields CDR1 SEHNR and CDR2 FQNEAQ (reference sequence). The CDR3 loop reads CASSLSRPGFTEAFF. CDR3 nucleotides: TGTGCCAGCAGCTTAAGTAGGCCAGGCTTCACTGAAGCTTTCTTT.

This clonotype was recorded a few times. The chain couples TRBV20-1 to TRBJ2-5; 8 bases align to TRBD2. Germline V gene data show CDR1 as DFQATT and CDR2 as SNEGSKA (reference sequence). V trimming: 7 bases; J trimming: 0 bases; junction bases outside the gene matches: 10. The CDR3 is 15 amino acids. As DNA, the CDR3 is TGCAGTGTTGACAGCGTTAGCGGGAACCAAGAGACCCAGTACTTC. It codes for CSVDSVSGNQETQYF.

The chain uses TRBV7-9 and TRBJ2-1; TRBD1 might be the D (5 bases). The CDR3 length is 15 residues. In germline, CDR1 is SEHNR, CDR2 FQNEAQ (reference sequence). V shed 4 bases and J shed 6 bases, with 16 bases lying between them. The CDR3 nucleotides are TGTGCCAGCAGCTCCGCGCTAGGGGCGCCCAATGAGCAGTTCTTC. It yields the protein CASSSALGAPNEQFF.

In regard to this clonotype: A read error may account for a junction end that differs from germline. The J gene is TRBJ2-5, the V gene TRBV6-2 or TRBV6-3; TRBD2 is a possible D gene (6 bases). This CDR3 spans 16 amino acids. CDR1 is MNHEY and CDR2 is SVGEGT in the germline V gene. The CDR3 nucleotides read TGTGGCAGCAGTTACGGGCAGGGAGGTTTGACGGAGACCCAGTACTTC. Translated: CGSSYGQGGLTETQYF.

This clonotype was detected ten times or more. The chain employs TRBV29-1 and TRBJ1-1; 7 bases align to TRBD1. The CDR3 is made up of 13 amino acids. In germline, CDR1 is SQVTM, CDR2 ANQGSEA. V shed 7 bases, J shed 2 bases, and the junction held 7 bases outside the gene matches. This chain's CDR3 is CSALGQINTEAFF. CDR3 sequence (DNA): TGCAGCGCCCTGGGACAGATCAACACTGAAGCTTTCTTT.

This clonotype was counted a few times. The chain has TRBV5-1 and TRBJ2-7; tentatively, D is TRBD2 (5 bases). V was cut by 4 bases and J by 0 bases, with 14 bases left in between. The CDR3 runs to 15 residues. CDR1 and CDR2 (germline): SGHRS, YFSETQ. The CDR3 loop reads CASSREGVSSYEQYF. The CDR3 DNA reads as TGCGCCAGCAGCCGTGAGGGTGTGAGCTCCTACGAGCAGTACTTC.

The CDR3 region has the DNA TGCAGTGCTAGAGATTCGGGGACGGGAACCTCCTACGAGCAGTACTTC. This translates into CSARDSGTGTSYEQYF. The chain joins TRBV20-1 to TRBJ2-7, with D possibly called TRBD1 or TRBD2 (5 bases each). Germline V gene data show CDR1 as DFQATT and CDR2 as SNEGSKA (reference sequence). V was trimmed by 0 bases and J by 0 bases, leaving 15 bases between them. This CDR3 is 16 amino acids long.

There are a few counts of this clonotype. The chain is built from TRBV20-1 and TRBJ2-2; D gene uncertain. Trimming took off 6 bases at V and 4 bases at J, with 15 bases between the two ends. This CDR3 has 14 amino acids. CDR1 and CDR2 from the germline V gene are DFQATT and SNEGSKA (reference sequence). CDR3 protein: CSARLQPSTGELFF. The CDR3 DNA reads TGCAGTGCGAGGCTACAGCCATCCACCGGGGAGCTGTTTTTT.

The chain carries TRBV29-1 and TRBJ1-5; D call uncertain. V lost 4 bases to trimming and J lost 5 bases, with 6 bases between them. The CDR3 consists of 11 residues. Germline CDR1 SQVTM, CDR2 ANQGSEA. CDR3 DNA: TGCAGCGTTGCGTGGGATCAGCCCCAGCATTTT. This encodes CSVAWDQPQHF.

In this sample, this clonotype turned up a few times. The chain couples TRBV12-3 or TRBV12-4 to TRBJ2-1, with 10 bases fitting TRBD2. This CDR3 spans 17 amino acids. The V gene end was trimmed by 6 bases and the J gene end by 0 bases; junction bases not matched to a gene: 8. CDR3 bases: TGTGCCAGCAGCCTAGGACTAGCGGATAGCTCCTACAATGAGCAGTTCTTC. This translates into CASSLGLADSSYNEQFF.

This clonotype was found many times. This chain uses TRBV6-2 or TRBV6-3 with TRBJ1-1, with 9 positions matching TRBD1. The ends lost 5 bases at V and 6 bases at J; junction bases unmatched: 10. The CDR3 is made up of 15 amino acids. In germline, CDR1 is MNHEY, CDR2 SVGEGT. In DNA form, the CDR3 reads TGTGCCAGCAGTACCGGACAGGGGAGGTACCCTGAAGCTTTCTTT. Translating it yields CASSTGQGRYPEAFF.

This clonotype has a handful of counts. The rearrangement uses TRBV20-1 and TRBJ2-1; D is tentatively TRBD1 or TRBD2 (6 bases each). V shed 1 base and J shed 6 bases, with 16 bases lying between them. Germline V gene lookup returns CDR1 DFQATT and CDR2 SNEGSKA (reference sequence). The CDR3 is 15 residues long. The CDR3 sequence: CSARALTQGGNEQFF. The CDR3 region has the DNA TGCAGTGCTAGAGCCCTAACACAGGGAGGCAATGAGCAGTTCTTC.

The rearrangement links TRBV7-2 to TRBJ1-6; no clear D gene. Germline loops: CDR1 SGHTA, CDR2 FQGNSA. The CDR3 has 13 residues. V lost 4 bases and J lost 13, with 14 bases in between. The DNA of the CDR3 is TGTGCCAGCAGCTCAGGACCGACAAGTCCCCTCCACTTT. It codes for CASSSGPTSPLHF.

The CDR3 DNA reads TGTGCCAGCAGGGGTGGGACCGACTCCTACAATGAGCAGTTCTTC. Translated, it gives CASRGGTDSYNEQFF. The chain has TRBV12-3 or TRBV12-4 and TRBJ2-1, with D perhaps given as TRBD1 or TRBD2 (5 bases each). The CDR3 is 15 residues long. V was clipped by 6 bases and J by 0 bases, with 12 bases between them.

The V gene is TRBV29-1, the J gene TRBJ2-2, with D hard to call. V lost 3 bases, J lost 0 bases, and 5 bases lay in between. CDR3 length equals 13 residues. From germline, CDR1 is SQVTM and CDR2 ANQGSEA. The CDR3 nucleotides are TGCAGCGTTGATCTTACGAACACCGGGGAGCTGTTTTTT. As protein: CSVDLTNTGELFF.

This chain connects TRBV5-6 to TRBJ2-1; 7 bases fit TRBD2. CDR1 SGHDT and CDR2 YYEEEE come from the germline V gene. With 2 bases clipped from V and 3 bases from J, the junction kept 8 bases outside the gene matches. The CDR3 sequence is 16 residues long. CDR3 in amino acids: CASSFYLAAGYNEQFF. As DNA, the CDR3 is TGTGCCAGCAGCTTCTACCTAGCGGCCGGCTACAATGAGCAGTTCTTC.